This entry describes one T cell receptor beta chain. TCRbeta library preparation incorporated unique molecular identifiers. TCRdb re-called the PCR reads through MiXCR, storing one row per CDR3 protein. The sample contains more than 150,000 distinct CDR3 sequences, about 14% of which appear only once. This record comes from a study of T-cell reconstitution after alpha-beta-depleted transplantation in children. With 1 base removed from V and 2 bases from J, the gap between germline ends came to 9 bases. CDR3 length: 14 residues. From germline, CDR1 is SGHRS and CDR2 YFSETQ. The chain uses TRBV5-1 and TRBJ1-1; maybe TRBD1 (5 bases). The starting material was PBMCs from the stem cell graft donor, obtained from the stem cell graft. This sequence was found in a human donor who donated a stem cell graft to a child with acute lymphoblastic leukemia. The CDR3 nucleotides are TGCGCCAGCAGCTTGTGGCAGGGAAACACTGAAGCTTTCTTT. This translates into CASSLWQGNTEAFF.